The text below deals with one T cell receptor beta chain. Original analysis: Amplified reference gene primers provided the basis for estimating nucleated cell counts. The assay was immunoSEQ multiplex PCR, and TCRdb's table has in-frame clones only and misses some. Clone size and the V and J calls come from that table; the DNA yielded D and trimming. The data contain about 130,000 clones, around four fifths of them singletons. This entry comes from a study of blood T cell repertoires in COVID-19. Turning to the study itself: Some COVID-19 samples were acute and others convalescent; all came from the United States, Italy and Spain. Sources were T cells, B-cell-depleted T cells, or PBMCs; the material itself was cDNA or gDNA.

The clonotype comes from a man in his forties with active or convalescent COVID-19. The sequencing input was peripheral blood.

The CDR3 DNA is TGTGCCAGCAGTGTTAGAGCGGGGGAAGGCACAGATACGCAGTATTTT. Encoded protein: CASSVRAGEGTDTQYF. This chain joins TRBV6-4 and TRBJ2-3, with TRBD2 matching 8 bases. The CDR3 runs to 16 residues. J lost 1 base, V lost 4 bases, and 7 bases had no gene match. CDR1 and CDR2 from the germline V gene are MRHNA and SNTAGT.